The 23 T cell receptor beta chains reported below all come from one sample, sequenced in a study of identical twins. TCRdb processed the 5' RACE reads anew with MiXCR; each CDR3 protein has one entry. This sample has some 500,000 distinct CDR3 sequences, with 20% to 25% found just once. These data were likewise used in another study, on T cells expressing NK-cell markers.

Sequenced: CD4+ T cells sorted from blood. The receptors were gathered from a young woman in good health.

The chain is built from TRBV2 and TRBJ2-1, with 7 bases that match TRBD2. Germline values: CDR1 SNHLY, CDR2 FYNNEI. The V and J ends lost 8 bases and 4 bases, in that order; junction bases with no gene match: 2. The CDR3 is 12 amino acids. The CDR3 spells CASRGVYNEQFF. Here the CDR3 DNA reads TGTGCCAGCCGGGGGGTATACAATGAGCAGTTCTTC.

The chain employs TRBV27 and TRBJ2-5; 7 bases align to TRBD2. The J segment lost 5 bases and the V segment lost 2 bases, leaving 11 bases of the junction unmatched. From germline, CDR1 is MNHEY and CDR2 SMNVEV (reference sequence). The CDR3 totals 16 residues. CDR3 loop: CASSLGSPRERETQYF. The CDR3 bases are TGTGCCAGCAGTTTAGGAAGCCCGCGGGAGAGGGAGACCCAGTACTTC.

The genes are TRBV9 and TRBJ2-1, with TRBD2 identical over 7 bases. The germline V gene has CDR1 SGDLS and CDR2 YYNGEE. CDR3 length equals 16 residues. The trim removed 1 base at V and 3 bases at J, leaving 7 bases unmatched. CDR3 nucleotides: TGTGCCAGCAGCGTAACCACCGGGACTATCTACAATGAGCAGTTCTTC. The encoded protein is CASSVTTGTIYNEQFF.

DNA for the CDR3: TGTGCCAGCTCAACTTACAGCAGAGAGCAGTACTTC. Translation: CASSTYSREQYF. V is TRBV7-3 and J is TRBJ2-7, with D unclear. Germline CDR1 and CDR2: SGHTA and FQGTGA. Trimming pared 8 bases from V and 7 bases from J, leaving 15 bases between. This CDR3 has 12 residues.

This chain connects TRBV2 to TRBJ2-1; the D gene could be TRBD1 or TRBD2 (6 bases each). This CDR3 region has 13 residues. Germline V CDR1 and CDR2: SNHLY, FYNNEI. The CDR3 nucleotides are TGTGCAACTACGCCGGGGGCCAACAATGAGCAGTTCTTC. Protein: CATTPGANNEQFF.

This clonotype was counted many times. The rearrangement joins TRBV3-1 to TRBJ2-2; D uncertain. Between the trimmed V and J ends, which lost 1 base and 5 bases, there was a span of 2 bases. Germline assignment: CDR1 LGHDT and CDR2 YNNKEL (reference sequence). CDR3 length equals 12 residues. CDR3 nucleotide sequence: TGTGCCAGCAGCCAAGTAACCGGGGAGCTGTTTTTT. Amino acid sequence: CASSQVTGELFF.

This sequence joins TRBV2 and TRBJ2-2; D remains unclear. Trimming cost V 3 bases and J 3 bases, with 11 bases left between them. The CDR3 has 15 amino acids. The germline V gene encodes CDR1 SNHLY and CDR2 FYNNEI. This CDR3 reads CASSDVLEYTGELFF. For the CDR3, the DNA is TGTGCCAGCAGTGATGTTCTGGAGTACACCGGGGAGCTGTTTTTT.

This clonotype appeared a few times. This chain links TRBV6-5 with TRBJ2-2; D not certain. V gave up 2 bases and J gave up 6 bases, with 10 bases separating them. There are 14 residues in the CDR3. Germline CDR1 MNHEY, CDR2 SVGAGI. The CDR3 DNA reads as TGTGCCAGCAGTTACGAAGGTATCCCCGGGGAGCTGTTTTTT. As protein: CASSYEGIPGELFF.

The rearrangement links TRBV5-6 to TRBJ2-7, with TRBD2 matching 7 bases. Trimming removed 4 bases from V and 0 bases from J; junction bases left unmatched: 7. This CDR3 has 15 residues. CDR1 and CDR2 (germline): SGHDT, YYEEEE. The CDR3 region is CASSPTSVRSYEQYF. The DNA of the CDR3 is TGTGCCAGCAGCCCAACTAGCGTCCGCTCCTACGAGCAGTACTTC.

The chain has TRBV7-9 and TRBJ2-7, with TRBD2 matching over 10 bases. Germline V gene sequence: CDR1 SEHNR, CDR2 FQNEAQ (reference sequence). With V trimmed by 5 bases and J by 3 bases, 13 bases remained unmatched. This CDR3 has 17 amino acids. CDR3: CASSQQPPGLAFYEQYF. The CDR3 region has the DNA TGTGCCAGCAGCCAGCAACCTCCGGGACTAGCGTTCTACGAGCAGTACTTC.

This clonotype was recorded a few times. This chain joins TRBV18 and TRBJ2-7; D gene unclear. The CDR3 is 12 amino acids. V was pared by 4 bases and J by 7 bases, with 11 bases between. Germline V gives CDR1 KGHSH, CDR2 LQKENI. The CDR3 sequence: CASSHTFGEQYF. CDR3 coding DNA: TGTGCCAGCTCACACACCTTCGGGGAGCAGTACTTC. Variable domain in full (rest from reference TRBV18 and TRBJ2-7): NAGVMQNPRHLVRRRGQEARLRCSPMKGHSHVYWYRQLPEEGLKFMVYLQKENIIDESGMPKERFSAEFPKEGPSILRIQQVVRGDSAAYFCASSHTFGEQYFGPGTRLTVT.

CDR3 protein: CASSLKGLGDYGYTF. CDR3 in DNA: TGCGCCAGCAGCTTGAAGGGACTCGGCGACTATGGCTACACCTTC. The chain is built from TRBV5-1 and TRBJ1-2, with D possibly TRBD1 on 5 matching bases. Trimming took off 1 base at V and 3 bases at J, with 13 bases between the two ends. The CDR3 is 15 residues long. Germline CDR1 and CDR2: SGHRS and YFSETQ.

The chain joins TRBV30 to TRBJ2-7; D unresolved. Germline CDR1 reads GTSNPN; CDR2 reads SVGIG (reference sequence). There are 11 residues in the CDR3. Trimming removed 0 bases at V and 8 bases at J, with 8 bases between. The CDR3 reads CAWSVPVKQYF. As DNA, the CDR3 is TGTGCCTGGAGTGTACCCGTCAAGCAGTACTTC. Full variable domain (outside the CDR3, taken from reference TRBV30 and TRBJ2-7): SQTIHQWPATLVQPVGSPLSLECTVEGTSNPNLYWYRQAAGRGLQLLFYSVGIGQISSEVPQNLSASRPQDRQFILSSKKLLLSDSGFYLCAWSVPVKQYFGPGTRLTVT.

The chain employs TRBV4-3 and TRBJ2-5; D gene ambiguous. Trimming stripped 0 bases from V and 5 bases from J, with 7 bases between. Germline lookup yields CDR1 LGHNA and CDR2 YSLEER. The CDR3 runs to 13 residues. As DNA, the CDR3 is TGCGCCAGCAGCCAAGAGGGAATGGAGACCCAGTACTTC. It translates to CASSQEGMETQYF.

V usage is TRBV30 and J usage is TRBJ1-3, with unresolved D. CDR3 length: 12 residues. V dropped 4 bases and J dropped 5 bases, with 9 bases sitting between them. Per germline, CDR1 GTSNPN and CDR2 SVGIG (reference sequence). CDR3 in DNA: TGTGCCTGGACGTTTCCCAGAAACACCATATATTTT. Translated: CAWTFPRNTIYF. Drawing the rest from reference TRBV30 and TRBJ1-3, the complete variable domain is SQTIHQWPATLVQPVGSPLSLECTVEGTSNPNLYWYRQAAGRGLQLLFYSVGIGQISSEVPQNLSASRPQDRQFILSSKKLLLSDSGFYLCAWTFPRNTIYFGEGSWLTVV.

This clonotype has more than one count but fewer than ten. CDR3 sequence (DNA): TGTGCCAGCAGTATCACAGGGAGGAGGACTGAAGCTTTCTTT. It yields the protein CASSITGRRTEAFF. The rearrangement joins TRBV6-1 to TRBJ1-1; TRBD1 is a possible D gene (6 bases). The CDR3 sequence is 14 residues long. Germline V gene data show CDR1 as MNHNS and CDR2 as SASEGT. Trimming took 5 bases from V and 5 from J, leaving 15 bases between them.

This clonotype was counted only a few times. This chain uses TRBV12-3 or TRBV12-4 with TRBJ2-1; a possible D gene is TRBD2 (6 bases). Trimming shortened V by 6 bases and J by 6 bases, and 15 bases separated the two germline ends. The CDR3 spans 14 residues. As DNA, the CDR3 is TGTGCCAGCAGCCCCGGGACTCGCCTCAATGAGCAGTTCTTC. This codes for CASSPGTRLNEQFF.

There are many counts of this clonotype. This chain links TRBV10-1 with TRBJ1-5; D is ambiguous. Germline CDR1 reads WNHNN; CDR2 reads SYGVQD (reference sequence). The ends were cut back, 6 bases at V and 7 bases at J, with 13 bases in the middle. The CDR3 has 13 amino acids. The CDR3 loop reads CASSNEGGQPQHF. The CDR3 nucleotides read TGCGCCAGCAGCAACGAGGGAGGCCAGCCCCAGCATTTT.

This chain joins TRBV9 and TRBJ2-1, with unresolved D. The length of the CDR3 is 15 residues. Per germline, CDR1 SGDLS and CDR2 YYNGEE. V lost 0 bases to trimming and J lost 1 base, with 8 bases between them. CDR3 DNA: TGTGCCAGCAGCGTAGGCGGAGAGTCCTACAATGAGCAGTTCTTC. This codes for CASSVGGESYNEQFF.

This clonotype has only a few counts. This chain links TRBV29-1 with TRBJ1-1, with D perhaps matching TRBD1 (5 bases). Germline V lookup: CDR1 SQVTM, CDR2 ANQGSEA. CDR3 length: 12 amino acids. V lost 7 bases and J 4 bases, leaving 13 bases between the germline ends. The CDR3 region has the DNA TGCAGCGCCAATATGGGGGGCACTGAAGCTTTCTTT. Amino acids: CSANMGGTEAFF.

CDR3 in DNA: TGTTCTAGCAGCTTTGATAGAGACACTGAAGCTTTCTTT. Protein: CSSSFDRDTEAFF. This chain connects TRBV7-7 to TRBJ1-1; D ambiguous. The CDR3 runs 13 residues. Germline values: CDR1 SSHAT, CDR2 FNYEAQ (reference sequence).

This chain connects TRBV4-2 to TRBJ2-7; possible D gene TRBD1, 6 bases. V was shortened by 2 bases and J by 0 bases, with 14 bases between the two germline ends. CDR3 size: 16 residues. Germline values: CDR1 LGHNA, CDR2 YNFKEQ. The CDR3 sequence: CASSQPRQERSYEQYF. CDR3 nucleotides: TGTGCCAGCAGCCAACCCAGACAGGAGCGCTCCTACGAGCAGTACTTC.

This chain links TRBV12-3 or TRBV12-4 with TRBJ1-1, with D unresolved. The CDR3 totals 16 residues. Trimming stripped 1 base from V and 7 bases from J, with 19 bases between. The CDR3 sequence is CASSLGLEGKLFEAFF. The CDR3 coding sequence is TGTGCCAGCAGTTTAGGGTTAGAGGGAAAATTGTTTGAAGCTTTCTTT.